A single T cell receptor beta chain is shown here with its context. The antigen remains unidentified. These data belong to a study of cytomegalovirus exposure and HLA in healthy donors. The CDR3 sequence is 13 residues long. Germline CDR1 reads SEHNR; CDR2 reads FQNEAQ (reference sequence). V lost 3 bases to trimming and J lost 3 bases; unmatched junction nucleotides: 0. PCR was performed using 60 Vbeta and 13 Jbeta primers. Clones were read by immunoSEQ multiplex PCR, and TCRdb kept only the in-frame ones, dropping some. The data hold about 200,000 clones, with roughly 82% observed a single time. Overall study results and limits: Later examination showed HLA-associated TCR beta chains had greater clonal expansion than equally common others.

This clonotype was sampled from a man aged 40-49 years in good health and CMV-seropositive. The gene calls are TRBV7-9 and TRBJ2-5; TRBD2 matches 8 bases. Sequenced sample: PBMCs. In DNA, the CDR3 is TGTGCCAGCAGCTTTAGCGGGAAAGAGACCCAGTACTTC. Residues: CASSFSGKETQYF. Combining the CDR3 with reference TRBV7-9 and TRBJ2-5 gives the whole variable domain DTGVSQNPRHKITKRGQNVTFRCDPISEHNRLYWYRQTLGQGPEFLTYFQNEAQLEKSRLLSDRFSAERPKGSFSTLEIQRTEQGDSAMYLCASSFSGKETQYFGPGTRLLVL.